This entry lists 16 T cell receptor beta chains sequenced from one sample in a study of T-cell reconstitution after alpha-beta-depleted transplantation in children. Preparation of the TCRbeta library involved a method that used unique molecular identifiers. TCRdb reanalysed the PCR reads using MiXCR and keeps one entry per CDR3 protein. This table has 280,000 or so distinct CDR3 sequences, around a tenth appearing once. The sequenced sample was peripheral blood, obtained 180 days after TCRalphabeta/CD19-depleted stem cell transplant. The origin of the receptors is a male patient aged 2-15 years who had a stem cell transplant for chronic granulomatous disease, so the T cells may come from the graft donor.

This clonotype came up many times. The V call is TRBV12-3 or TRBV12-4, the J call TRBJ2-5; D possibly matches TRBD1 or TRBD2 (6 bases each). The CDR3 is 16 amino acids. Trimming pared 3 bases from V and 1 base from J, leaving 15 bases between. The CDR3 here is CASSFFVWGAQETQYF. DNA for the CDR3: TGTGCCAGCAGTTTCTTCGTATGGGGGGCCCAAGAGACCCAGTACTTC.

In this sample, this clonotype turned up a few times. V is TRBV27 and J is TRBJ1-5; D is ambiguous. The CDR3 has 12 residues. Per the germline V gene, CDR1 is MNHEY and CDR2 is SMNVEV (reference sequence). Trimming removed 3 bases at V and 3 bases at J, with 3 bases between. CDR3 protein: CASSFYNQPQHF. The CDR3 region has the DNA TGTGCCAGCAGTTTCTACAATCAGCCCCAGCATTTT.

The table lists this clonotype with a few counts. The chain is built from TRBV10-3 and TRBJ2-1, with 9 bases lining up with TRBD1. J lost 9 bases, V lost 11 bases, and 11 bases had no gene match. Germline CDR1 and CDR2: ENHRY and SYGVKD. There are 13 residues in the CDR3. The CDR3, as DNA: TGTGCCCTCCGGGACAGGGAGGTAGGTGAGCAGTTCTTC. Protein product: CALRDREVGEQFF.

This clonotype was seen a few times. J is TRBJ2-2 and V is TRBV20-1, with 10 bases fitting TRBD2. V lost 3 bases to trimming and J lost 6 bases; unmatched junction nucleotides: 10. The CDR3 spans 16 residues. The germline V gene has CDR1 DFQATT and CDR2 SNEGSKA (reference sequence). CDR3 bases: TGCAGTGCTAGTCCTTGGGCTAGCGGGGGCCCCGGGGAGCTGTTTTTT. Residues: CSASPWASGGPGELFF.

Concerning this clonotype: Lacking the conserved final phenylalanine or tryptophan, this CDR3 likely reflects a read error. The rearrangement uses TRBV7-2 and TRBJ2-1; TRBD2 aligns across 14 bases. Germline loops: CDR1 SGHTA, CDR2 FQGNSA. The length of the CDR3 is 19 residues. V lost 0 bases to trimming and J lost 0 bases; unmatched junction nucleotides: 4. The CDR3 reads CASSLAGLAGAISYNEQFL. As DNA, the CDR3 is TGTGCCAGCAGCTTAGCGGGACTAGCGGGGGCTATCTCCTACAATGAGCAGTTCTTA.

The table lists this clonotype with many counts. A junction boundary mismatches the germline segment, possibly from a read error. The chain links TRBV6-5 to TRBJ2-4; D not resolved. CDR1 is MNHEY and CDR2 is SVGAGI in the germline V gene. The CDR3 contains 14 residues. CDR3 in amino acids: CASSDSGESYIQYF. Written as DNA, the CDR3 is TGTGCCAGCAGTGACTCTGGAGAGTCATACATTCAGTACTTC.

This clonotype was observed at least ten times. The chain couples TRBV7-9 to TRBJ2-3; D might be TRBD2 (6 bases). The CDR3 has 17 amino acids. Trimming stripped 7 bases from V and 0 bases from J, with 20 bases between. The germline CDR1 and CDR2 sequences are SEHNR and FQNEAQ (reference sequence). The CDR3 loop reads CASTNPPPGLSTDTQYF. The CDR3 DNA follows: TGTGCCAGCACCAACCCCCCACCGGGACTCAGCACAGATACGCAGTATTTT. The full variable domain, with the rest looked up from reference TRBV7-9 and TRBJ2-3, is DTGVSQNPRHKITKRGQNVTFRCDPISEHNRLYWYRQTLGQGPEFLTYFQNEAQLEKSRLLSDRFSAERPKGSFSTLEIQRTEQGDSAMYLCASTNPPPGLSTDTQYFGPGTRLTVL.

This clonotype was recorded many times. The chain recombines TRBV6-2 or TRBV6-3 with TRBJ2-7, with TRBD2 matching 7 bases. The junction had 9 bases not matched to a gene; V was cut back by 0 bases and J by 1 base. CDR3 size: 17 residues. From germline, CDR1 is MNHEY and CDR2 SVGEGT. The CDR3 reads CASSYSGTGLTSYEQYF. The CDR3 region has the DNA TGTGCCAGCAGTTACTCAGGGACGGGACTAACATCCTACGAGCAGTACTTC.

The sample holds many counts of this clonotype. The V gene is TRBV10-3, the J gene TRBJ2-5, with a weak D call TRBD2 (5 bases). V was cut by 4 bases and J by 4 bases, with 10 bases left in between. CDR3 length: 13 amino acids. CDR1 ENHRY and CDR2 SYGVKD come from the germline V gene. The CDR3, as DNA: TGTGCCATCAGTGTCGGTAGCGTAGAGACCCAGTACTTC. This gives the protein CAISVGSVETQYF.

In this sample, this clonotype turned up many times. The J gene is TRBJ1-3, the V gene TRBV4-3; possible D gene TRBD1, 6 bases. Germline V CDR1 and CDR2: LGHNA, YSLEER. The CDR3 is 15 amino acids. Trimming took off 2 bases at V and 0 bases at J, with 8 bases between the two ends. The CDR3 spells CASSQPGASGNTIYF. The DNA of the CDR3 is TGCGCCAGCAGCCAACCGGGGGCCTCTGGAAACACCATATATTTT.

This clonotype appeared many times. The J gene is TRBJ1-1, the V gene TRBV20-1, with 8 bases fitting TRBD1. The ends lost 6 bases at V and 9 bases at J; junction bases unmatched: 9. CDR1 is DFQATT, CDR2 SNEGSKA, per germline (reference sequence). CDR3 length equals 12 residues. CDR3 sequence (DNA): TGCAGTGCCGGGAGGACAGGGCTTAAAGCTTTCTTT. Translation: CSAGRTGLKAFF.

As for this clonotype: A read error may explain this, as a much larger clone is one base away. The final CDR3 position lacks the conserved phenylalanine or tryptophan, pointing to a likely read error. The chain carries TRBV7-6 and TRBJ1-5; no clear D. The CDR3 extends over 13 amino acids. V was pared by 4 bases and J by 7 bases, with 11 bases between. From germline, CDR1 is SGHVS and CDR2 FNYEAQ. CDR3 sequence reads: CASSSAWGQPQHL. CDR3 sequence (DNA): TGTGCCAGCAGCTCCGCATGGGGACAGCCCCAGCATCTT.

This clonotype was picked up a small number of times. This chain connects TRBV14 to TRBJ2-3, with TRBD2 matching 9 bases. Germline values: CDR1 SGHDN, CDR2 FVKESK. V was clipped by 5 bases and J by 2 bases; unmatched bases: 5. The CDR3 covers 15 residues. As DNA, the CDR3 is TGTGCCAGCAGCGCCACTAGCGGGTTCACAGATACGCAGTATTTT. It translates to CASSATSGFTDTQYF.

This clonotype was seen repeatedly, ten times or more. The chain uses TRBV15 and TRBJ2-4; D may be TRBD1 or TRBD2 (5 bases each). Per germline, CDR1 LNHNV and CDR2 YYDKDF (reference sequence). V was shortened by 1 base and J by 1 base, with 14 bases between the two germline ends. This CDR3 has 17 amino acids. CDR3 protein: CATSRAGTPVAKNIQYF. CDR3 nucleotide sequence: TGTGCCACCAGCAGAGCGGGGACCCCGGTGGCCAAAAACATTCAGTACTTC.

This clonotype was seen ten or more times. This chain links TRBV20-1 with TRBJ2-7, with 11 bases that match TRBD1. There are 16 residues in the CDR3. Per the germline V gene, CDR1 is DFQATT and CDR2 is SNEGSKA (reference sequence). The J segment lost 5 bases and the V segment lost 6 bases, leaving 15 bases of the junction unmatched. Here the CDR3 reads CSASPFGQGADNEQYF. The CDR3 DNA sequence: TGCAGTGCCAGTCCCTTTGGACAGGGGGCCGACAACGAGCAGTACTTC.

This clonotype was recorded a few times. CDR3 amino acids: CASSLGLAGDWSYNEQFF. DNA of the CDR3: TGTGCCAGCAGCTTGGGTCTAGCGGGAGACTGGTCCTACAATGAGCAGTTCTTC. J is TRBJ2-1 and V is TRBV11-1; 10 bases are a match to TRBD2. The CDR3 is 18 residues long. Germline V gene sequence: CDR1 SGHAT, CDR2 FQDESV (reference sequence). Losses at the gene ends were 3 bases for V and 1 base for J; bases not matched to a gene: 9.